This entry describes one T cell receptor beta chain. Its specificity is unknown. The donors, healthy adults who were HIV-negative, had experienced no recent acute infections or vaccinations. Assay used: immunoSEQ multiplex PCR; TCRdb lists only in-frame clones, some missing. Seen here are roughly 2.4 million clones, 95% observed once, and the top ten hold roughly 0.13%. This record comes from a study of shared clonotypes between healthy human individuals. For the study at large: Participating donors consisted of two women and a few men aged 18 to 49.

The CDR3 is made up of 17 amino acids. Germline V gene data show CDR1 as SGHRS and CDR2 as YFSETQ. Germline trimming cut 5 bases from V and 0 bases from J; bases unmatched to any gene: 6. Study-level results: A limitation of the genetic and exposure-history diversity represented arose from few donors. Lower generation probabilities were found for non-shared clonotypes than for those shared by all four donors.

Sequencing was carried out using naive CD4+ T cells sorted from blood. Subset denoted: CD45RA+ positively selected. The chain couples TRBV5-1 to TRBJ2-2; TRBD2 agrees at 11 bases. The sequence derives from a man aged 18 to 30 in good health. The CDR3 here is CASRRGTSGTNTGELFF. The CDR3 DNA is TGCGCCAGCAGGAGGGGGACTAGCGGAACGAACACCGGGGAGCTGTTTTTT. The full variable domain, rest sourced from reference TRBV5-1 and TRBJ2-2, is KAGVTQTPRYLIKTRGQQVTLSCSPISGHRSVSWYQQTPGQGLQFLFEYFSETQRNKGNFPGRFSGRQFSNSRSEMNVSTLELGDSALYLCASRRGTSGTNTGELFFGEGSRLTVL.